These 23 T cell receptor beta chains were sequenced from one sample in a study of CD8 T cells in Susac syndrome. Random hexamers primed reverse transcription of about 0.45 to 1 ug RNA. TCRdb re-derived calls from the immunoSEQ multiplex PCR reads in MiXCR, one entry per CDR3 protein. The sample has roughly 170,000 distinct CDR3 sequences, approximately 95% seen once. The sample comprised CD4+ T cells from PBMCs. The receptors were gathered from a human donor with multiple sclerosis.

This clonotype was recorded once. This sequence joins TRBV12-3 or TRBV12-4 and TRBJ2-5; 9 positions match TRBD2. The J segment lost 5 bases and the V segment lost 7 bases, leaving 5 bases of the junction unmatched. The CDR3 runs to 13 residues. CDR3 DNA sequence: TGTGCCAGCAATATAGCGGGAGTGGAGACCCAGTACTTC. It is translated as CASNIAGVETQYF.

The chain uses TRBV2 and TRBJ1-2; 9 bases are a match to TRBD1. Germline CDR1 reads SNHLY; CDR2 reads FYNNEI. The J segment lost 9 bases and the V segment lost 11 bases, leaving 16 bases of the junction unmatched. The CDR3 contains 14 residues. The CDR3, as DNA: TGTGCCGGATCCCCGAAGCGGGACAGGGTTCGCTACACCTTC. Translated, it gives CAGSPKRDRVRYTF.

For the CDR3, the DNA is TGTGCCAGCAGCTTCCGTATCTCCCGGGACACTAACTATGGCTACACCTTC. Translated, it gives CASSFRISRDTNYGYTF. The rearrangement links TRBV7-8 to TRBJ1-2, with D perhaps TRBD1 (6 bases). The CDR3 has 17 residues. In germline, CDR1 is SGHVS, CDR2 FQNEAQ. Trimming took 3 bases from V and 0 from J, leaving 17 bases between them.

V is TRBV3-1 and J is TRBJ2-1; unclear D gene. The CDR3 is 15 amino acids. CDR1 LGHDT and CDR2 YNNKEL come from the germline V gene (reference sequence). Trimming took off 4 bases at V and 4 bases at J, with 14 bases between the two ends. This chain's CDR3 is CASSLDSMRYNEQFF. In DNA form, the CDR3 reads TGTGCCAGCAGCCTCGACTCCATGAGGTACAATGAGCAGTTCTTC.

This clonotype was counted a single time. The chain uses TRBV5-4 and TRBJ2-3; TRBD2 aligns across 7 bases. The germline CDR1 and CDR2 sequences are SGHNT and YYREEE (reference sequence). CDR3 length equals 17 residues. V trimming: 3 bases; J trimming: 0 bases; junction bases outside the gene matches: 10. CDR3 sequence reads: CASSYPTSRESTDTQYF. The CDR3 DNA follows: TGTGCCAGCAGCTACCCGACTTCGCGGGAGAGCACAGATACGCAGTATTTT.

This clonotype was detected only a few times. V is TRBV7-2 and J is TRBJ2-3; unclear D gene. The CDR3 spans 13 residues. Trimming shortened V by 3 bases and J by 1 base, and 5 bases separated the two germline ends. CDR1 is SGHTA and CDR2 is FQGNSA in the germline V gene. The CDR3 DNA reads TGTGCCAGCAGCTTGATCGGCACAGATACGCAGTATTTT. Translated, it gives CASSLIGTDTQYF.

The chain links TRBV14 to TRBJ2-2; D is unclear. The V gene's germline CDR1 is SGHDN and CDR2 FVKESK. V was cut by 7 bases and J by 1 base, with 13 bases left in between. The CDR3 runs 15 residues. The CDR3 DNA is TGTGCCAGCAAGGGCGCCGGATTGAACACCGGGGAGCTGTTTTTT. Amino acids: CASKGAGLNTGELFF.

This clonotype was seen just once. The rearrangement links TRBV20-1 to TRBJ2-3; 13 bases align to TRBD2. Per the germline V gene, CDR1 is DFQATT and CDR2 is SNEGSKA (reference sequence). The CDR3 is 16 amino acids. V was clipped by 1 base and J by 7 bases; unmatched bases: 8. The chain's CDR3 is CSARGELAGGRHTQYF. The CDR3 DNA sequence: TGCAGTGCTAGAGGGGAACTAGCGGGAGGGCGTCATACGCAGTATTTT.

The chain has TRBV2 and TRBJ1-6; D is perhaps TRBD1 (5 bases). Germline V gene lookup returns CDR1 SNHLY and CDR2 FYNNEI. Trimming left V 1 base short and J 9 bases short, with 10 bases between. The CDR3 runs 14 residues. The DNA for the CDR3 is TGTGCCAGCAGTGAAGGGGCAGGGAGTTCACCCCTCCACTTT. Its protein is CASSEGAGSSPLHF. The variable domain in full, with the rest retrieved from reference TRBV2 and TRBJ1-6, is EPEVTQTPSHQVTQMGQEVILRCVPISNHLYFYWYRQILGQKVEFLVSFYNNEISEKSEIFDDQFSVERPDGSNFTLKIRSTKLEDSAMYFCASSEGAGSSPLHFGNGTRLTVT.

V is TRBV6-5 and J is TRBJ2-7, with no clear D. Germline lookup yields CDR1 MNHEY and CDR2 SVGAGI. CDR3 size: 14 residues. Trimming left V 0 bases short and J 3 bases short, with 9 bases between. The CDR3 here is CASSYSVGHYEQYF. CDR3 DNA: TGTGCCAGCAGTTACTCGGTGGGTCACTACGAGCAGTACTTC.

This clonotype is a singleton in its sample. CDR3 nucleotide sequence: TGTGCCAGCAGTCATACTAGCGGGACCTACGAGCAGTACTTC. Its translation: CASSHTSGTYEQYF. This sequence joins TRBV3-1 and TRBJ2-7; 10 nucleotides align to TRBD2. V shed 6 bases, J shed 2 bases, and the junction held 4 bases outside the gene matches. This CDR3 is 14 amino acids long. Germline assignment: CDR1 LGHDT and CDR2 YNNKEL (reference sequence).

The V gene is TRBV30, the J gene TRBJ1-2; 9 positions match TRBD1. Germline V gene lookup returns CDR1 GTSNPN and CDR2 SVGIG (reference sequence). V shed 4 bases and J 8 bases; nucleotides not matched to a gene: 8. CDR3 length: 13 amino acids. The CDR3 spells CAWTPQGAGGYTF. The DNA of the CDR3 is TGTGCCTGGACCCCACAGGGGGCGGGAGGCTACACCTTC.

The chain recombines TRBV18 with TRBJ1-1; no definite D call. Between the trimmed V and J ends, which lost 3 bases and 3 bases, there was a span of 11 bases. Germline lookup yields CDR1 KGHSH and CDR2 LQKENI. This CDR3 region has 14 residues. DNA of the CDR3: TGTGCCAGCTCACCGCGCGGGAGGGACACTGAAGCTTTCTTT. It translates to CASSPRGRDTEAFF.

The rearrangement joins TRBV20-1 to TRBJ2-1; D is unclear. The CDR3 sequence is 15 residues long. Germline CDR1 DFQATT, CDR2 SNEGSKA (reference sequence). V lost 2 bases to trimming and J lost 0 bases, with 11 bases between them. CDR3 residues: CSARPYSSSYNEQFF. As DNA, the CDR3 is TGCAGTGCTAGACCTTACTCCAGCTCCTACAATGAGCAGTTCTTC.

This clonotype was counted between two and nine times. The chain is built from TRBV6-1 and TRBJ2-5; no firm D call. Trimming stripped 2 bases from V and 8 bases from J, with 15 bases between. CDR3 length: 14 amino acids. CDR1 is MNHNS, CDR2 SASEGT, per germline. The CDR3 is CASSETPVISTQYF. In DNA form, the CDR3 reads TGTGCCAGCAGTGAAACCCCAGTCATCTCAACCCAGTACTTC.

The rearrangement uses TRBV20-1 and TRBJ1-1; D is perhaps TRBD1 (6 bases). The germline CDR1 and CDR2 sequences are DFQATT and SNEGSKA (reference sequence). V was clipped by 3 bases and J by 1 base, with 9 bases between them. The CDR3 has 13 residues. Here the CDR3 DNA reads TGCAGTGCTAGTACAGGGACGAACACTGAAGCTTTCTTT. Protein sequence: CSASTGTNTEAFF.

This clonotype was picked up a small number of times. The chain joins TRBV4-1 to TRBJ1-6; 7 bases are shared with TRBD1. Losses at the gene ends were 1 base for V and 7 bases for J; bases not matched to a gene: 4. CDR3 size: 15 residues. The germline CDR1 and CDR2 sequences are MGHRA and YSYEKL. CDR3 coding DNA: TGCGCCAGCAGCCAAGTGACAGGGTTGAATTCACCCCTCCACTTT. It is translated as CASSQVTGLNSPLHF.

The chain links TRBV5-4 to TRBJ2-7; TRBD1 matches at 8 bases. This CDR3 has 14 amino acids. Trimming cost V 0 bases and J 5 bases; bases outside gene matches: 4. Germline CDR1 and CDR2: SGHNT and YYREEE (reference sequence). CDR3 loop: CASSLGTGNNEQYF. The CDR3 region has the DNA TGTGCCAGCAGCTTGGGGACAGGGAACAACGAGCAGTACTTC.

The chain carries TRBV12-3 or TRBV12-4 and TRBJ2-1; TRBD2 matches at 14 bases. This CDR3 has 15 amino acids. Unmatched junction bases numbered 2, after V lost 6 bases and J lost 4 bases. This chain's CDR3 is CASSRLAGGYNEQFF. In nucleotides, the CDR3 is TGTGCCAGCAGCCGACTAGCGGGAGGGTACAATGAGCAGTTCTTC.

The chain is built from TRBV29-1 and TRBJ2-1; possibly TRBD2 for D (6 bases). The germline V gene has CDR1 SQVTM and CDR2 ANQGSEA. Trimming cost V 4 bases and J 9 bases, with 10 bases left between them. This CDR3 contains 11 residues. CDR3: CSVGGVLEQFF. As DNA, the CDR3 is TGCAGCGTTGGGGGGGTGCTTGAGCAGTTCTTC.

CDR3 sequence: CASSSHTVDYGYTF. The DNA for the CDR3 is TGTGCCAGCAGCTCCCATACAGTGGACTATGGCTACACCTTC. V and J are TRBV11-2 and TRBJ1-2; D gene ambiguous. Germline-derived CDR1 and CDR2 are SGHAT and FQNNGV. V dropped 4 bases and J dropped 3 bases, with 12 bases sitting between them. This CDR3 comprises 14 residues.

This chain uses TRBV2 with TRBJ1-1; D not certain. This CDR3 is built from 13 residues. Germline CDR1 SNHLY, CDR2 FYNNEI. V was pared by 4 bases and J by 10 bases, with 16 bases between. The CDR3 spells CASSGATISGAFF. The DNA of the CDR3 is TGTGCCAGCAGTGGGGCGACAATTTCGGGAGCTTTCTTT.

The J gene is TRBJ2-1, the V gene TRBV7-2, with D possibly being TRBD2 (6 bases). V dropped 1 base and J dropped 0 bases, with 16 bases sitting between them. The CDR3 consists of 18 residues. Per the germline V gene, CDR1 is SGHTA and CDR2 is FQGNSA. CDR3 sequence: CASSLGPPGGVSYNEQFF. The CDR3 nucleotides read TGTGCCAGCAGCTTAGGTCCCCCCGGCGGGGTCTCCTACAATGAGCAGTTCTTC.